This T cell receptor (beta chain) was recorded in a study of cytomegalovirus exposure and HLA in healthy donors. PCR amplification relied on 60 Vbeta primers (plus 13 Jbeta primers). TCRdb keeps only in-frame clones here, not all; method: immunoSEQ multiplex PCR. This table has some 170,000 clones, 60% to 85% appearing once. This CDR3 has 13 amino acids. Germline V gene lookup returns CDR1 SGHKS and CDR2 YYEKEE (reference sequence). About this clone: Its cognate antigen is unknown. A junction boundary mismatches the germline segment, possibly from a read error.

Study-level findings and limits: Reports showed the classifier diagnosing cytomegalovirus status with high specificity and sensitivity. Judged likely to be a sequencing artifact was a cluster of highly shared sequence variants. A missense variant in DCLRE1C was later tied to TCR beta V- and J-gene trimming. HLA restriction was apparent for most CMV-associated TCR beta chains in a later analysis.

The rearrangement links TRBV5-5 to TRBJ2-2, with D tentatively TRBD2 (5 bases). Sequenced material: PBMCs. The TCR sequence derives from a woman aged 45-60 years in good health and CMV-seropositive. The CDR3 DNA reads as TGTGCCAGCAGCTTGCTAAACACCGGGGAACTGTTTTTT. This codes for CASSLLNTGELFF.